The T cell receptor beta chain described here comes from a study of regulatory T cells in long-lasting Graves disease. Overall study context: Under 3 months of antithyroid drugs had been taken by newly diagnosed Graves' patients. Overall study results and limits: Persistent disease preferred TRBV28, TRBJ1-2 and TRBJ2-5; new disease, TRBV20-1 and TRBJ2-1.

Through Arm-PCR of CDR3 regions and iRepertoire HTBI primers, TCR beta libraries were built. TCRdb reanalysed the multiplex PCR reads using MiXCR and keeps one entry per CDR3 protein. Among roughly 510,000 distinct CDR3 sequences listed, roughly a sixth were seen once. Specified time point: newly diagnosed GD, antithyroid drugs for less than 3 months. PBMC-extracted RNA yielded the TCR library. Comment on this clonotype: Antigen: not known.

Trimming stripped 0 bases from V and 8 bases from J, with 19 bases between. This CDR3 has 16 amino acids. The germline V gene encodes CDR1 LNHNV and CDR2 YYDKDF (reference sequence). This sample also appeared in a second study, on T cells in Graves' hyperthyroidism and ophthalmopathy. This second report adds: The HTBI primer set drove a first-round RT-PCR of the TCR CDR3.

The chain joins TRBV15 to TRBJ1-2; D is unclear. The specimen comprised peripheral blood mononuclear cells (PBMCs), sampled at new diagnosis, from a patient treated with antithyroid drugs. This sequence originates from a man aged 18 to 30 with Graves disease. The CDR3 here is CATSRDRVVGLSGYTF. In nucleotides, the CDR3 is TGTGCCACCAGCAGAGATCGAGTGGTAGGCCTAAGCGGCTACACCTTC.